The present T cell receptor beta chain was sequenced within a study of human T cells and chemical hapten exposure. The germline V gene has CDR1 LGHDT and CDR2 YNNKEL (reference sequence). V lost 1 base, J lost 8 bases, and 23 bases lay in between. This CDR3 has 17 amino acids. Stated time point: pre-sensitization, week 0. The sample's treatment: therapeutic diphenylcyclopropenone sensitization with weekly scalp DPC. Individual cDNA molecules (in the library) carried attached unique molecular identifiers. TCRdb passed the RACE reads through MiXCR, listing each CDR3 protein once. Found here are tens of thousands of distinct CDR3 sequences, approximately 9.9% of them singletons; the top ten hold around 3.6%.

This TCR was sampled from a woman aged 40-49 years with alopecia areata. Some clones in this sample may be carry-over from other donors' samples. The chain employs TRBV3-1 and TRBJ1-2; a weak D match, TRBD1 (6 bases). The source was whole blood, collected in connection with sensitization to the hapten diphenylcyclopropenone (DPC). This CDR3 is CASSQGPWTSGGAGYTF. CDR3 sequence (DNA): TGTGCCAGCAGCCAAGGGCCCTGGACTAGCGGGGGGGCCGGCTACACCTTC.